This TCR beta chain is drawn from a study of OX40 agonist ivuxolimab in advanced cancers. This CDR3 is built from 16 residues. Germline CDR1 and CDR2: SEHNR and FQNEAQ (reference sequence). The J segment lost 2 bases and the V segment lost 5 bases, leaving 8 bases of the junction unmatched. The repertoire was sequenced with immunoSEQ multiplex PCR; TCRdb's copy has only in-frame clones and lacks some. Here the sample spans approximately 25,000 clones, over 75% being singletons. The receptor comes from an adult with an advanced solid tumor such as melanoma, head and neck, liver or kidney cancer. This specimen consisted of CD4+ or CD8+ T cells sorted from blood, obtained in a trial of the OX40 agonist ivuxolimab. The chain recombines TRBV7-9 with TRBJ1-2, with 10 bases identical to TRBD1. The chain's CDR3 is CASSALGQGGNYGYTF. In nucleotides, the CDR3 is TGTGCCAGCAGCGCGCTAGGACAGGGGGGAAACTATGGCTACACCTTC.